The entry below describes one T cell receptor beta chain. Trimming removed 10 bases at V and 3 bases at J, with 20 bases between. The germline CDR1 and CDR2 sequences are SGHNT and YYREEE (reference sequence). This CDR3 region has 15 residues. This record belongs to a study of blood T cell repertoires in COVID-19. Study summary: Acute and convalescent COVID-19 specimens originated in the United States, Italy and Spain. The analysed material was cDNA or gDNA that came from T cells, B-cell-depleted T cells, or PBMCs.

Authors' processing steps: Reference gene primers were amplified, and this amplification served to estimate nucleated cell counts. Libraries were prepared by immunoSEQ multiplex PCR; TCRdb keeps only in-frame clonotypes and omits some of them. V and J calls and clone size are copied from that table; D and trimming were computed from the DNA. The table has about 100,000 clones, 88% seen once; the top ten hold about 5.3%. This chain uses TRBV5-4 with TRBJ2-1; a weak D match, TRBD1 (6 bases). The TCR comes from a human donor in a cohort sampled during active COVID-19. Material: peripheral blood. CDR3 sequence (DNA): TGTGCCGGGAGATTCCGGGACAAATTCTACAATGAGCAGTTCTTC. It is translated as CAGRFRDKFYNEQFF.